This passage covers 24 T cell receptor beta chains from one sample sequenced in a study of blood T cells in healthy people across ages. The authors ran a second PCR of 7 to 11 cycles using a sample-barcoded 5' primer and a J-beta primer mix. Each CDR3 protein is one row after TCRdb ran MiXCR on the 5' RACE reads. The data show around 1,000,000 distinct CDR3 sequences, roughly a quarter seen once. This same sample was also taken into another study, of T cells of mothers and their children.

The sequenced sample was blood. Receptor source: a girl aged 2 to 10 in good health.

The chain employs TRBV15 and TRBJ2-7, with TRBD1 matching 7 bases. The CDR3 runs 13 residues. Germline V CDR1 and CDR2: LNHNV, YYDKDF (reference sequence). V shed 6 bases and J 3 bases; nucleotides not matched to a gene: 5. The CDR3 DNA sequence: TGTGCCACCAGTGACAGGGTCATCTACGAGCAGTACTTC. This translates into CATSDRVIYEQYF. The whole variable domain, remainder taken from reference TRBV15 and TRBJ2-7, is DAMVIQNPRYQVTQFGKPVTLSCSQTLNHNVMYWYQQKSSQAPKLLFHYYDKDFNNEADTPDNFQSRRPNTSFCFLDIRSPGLGDTAMYLCATSDRVIYEQYFGPGTRLTVT.

This clonotype was seen only a few times. The J gene is TRBJ1-1, the V gene TRBV11-2; 10 bases fit TRBD1. The CDR3 runs to 16 residues. The junction had 13 bases not matched to a gene; V was cut back by 5 bases and J by 7 bases. Per germline, CDR1 SGHAT and CDR2 FQNNGV. The CDR3 here is CASSQMTGGAFIEAFF. The CDR3 DNA reads as TGTGCCAGCAGCCAGATGACAGGGGGCGCCTTTATTGAAGCTTTCTTT.

The genes are TRBV29-1 and TRBJ2-7; no reliable D call. Germline V gene lookup returns CDR1 SQVTM and CDR2 ANQGSEA. V lost 4 bases and J lost 3, with 16 bases in between. The CDR3 spans 14 residues. CDR3 sequence reads: CSVVFMAPNYEQYF. The DNA for the CDR3 is TGCAGCGTTGTGTTCATGGCACCTAACTACGAGCAGTACTTC.

This clonotype was seen a few times. The chain joins TRBV7-2 to TRBJ2-1; D not resolved. The CDR3 length is 14 residues. CDR1 and CDR2 (germline): SGHTA, FQGNSA. The V end was cut by 3 bases, the J end by 10 bases, with 16 bases between. The CDR3 loop reads CASSFGFVAGEQFF. For the CDR3, the DNA is TGTGCCAGCAGCTTTGGGTTCGTGGCAGGCGAGCAGTTCTTC.

The rearrangement uses TRBV5-1 and TRBJ1-4; D remains unclear. CDR1 and CDR2 (germline): SGHRS, YFSETQ. The CDR3 has 14 residues. Deletions cut 4 bases from V and 8 bases from J, with 15 bases between. The CDR3 loop is CASSKGGPREKLFF. CDR3 in DNA: TGCGCCAGCAGCAAGGGCGGACCTCGGGAAAAACTGTTTTTT.

The chain recombines TRBV3-1 with TRBJ2-1; no clear D gene. CDR1 is LGHDT and CDR2 is YNNKEL in the germline V gene (reference sequence). The V end was cut by 0 bases, the J end by 5 bases, with 11 bases between. The CDR3 length is 15 residues. Written as DNA, the CDR3 is TGTGCCAGCAGCCAAGATGGGGATTGGGACAATGAGCAGTTCTTC. Its translation: CASSQDGDWDNEQFF.

The chain uses TRBV4-1 and TRBJ2-1, with D possibly TRBD2 on 6 matching bases. The CDR3 runs to 15 residues. Germline V lookup: CDR1 MGHRA, CDR2 YSYEKL. V lost 0 bases and J lost 7, with 13 bases in between. CDR3: CASSQDGGIGNEQFF. DNA for the CDR3: TGCGCCAGCAGCCAAGACGGGGGAATAGGGAATGAGCAGTTCTTC.

Only a few counts were recorded for this clonotype. CDR3 in DNA: TGCAGTGCTAGTAGCGGTGCGAACACCGGGGAGCTGTTTTTT. Protein product: CSASSGANTGELFF. The chain uses TRBV20-1 and TRBJ2-2; D might be TRBD2 (6 bases). V lost 3 bases and J 0 bases, leaving 8 bases between the germline ends. Germline values: CDR1 DFQATT, CDR2 SNEGSKA (reference sequence). The CDR3 covers 14 residues.

This sequence joins TRBV29-1 and TRBJ2-1; D may be TRBD1 (5 bases). Germline assignment: CDR1 SQVTM and CDR2 ANQGSEA. The germline V and J ends were trimmed by 3 bases and 5 bases, with 17 bases remaining between them. There are 15 residues in the CDR3. The CDR3 sequence is CSVDYGQGYNNEQFF. The CDR3 region has the DNA TGCAGCGTTGACTACGGGCAGGGATACAACAATGAGCAGTTCTTC.

This rearrangement joins TRBV28 to TRBJ1-4; D may be TRBD1 (5 bases). The V and J ends lost 7 bases and 0 bases respectively, with 12 bases between them. This CDR3 spans 15 amino acids. Germline V gives CDR1 MDHEN, CDR2 SYDVKM. DNA for the CDR3: TGTGCCAGCAAGGTCAGGGCTCCAACTAATGAAAAACTGTTTTTT. Amino acid sequence: CASKVRAPTNEKLFF.

The V call is TRBV29-1, the J call TRBJ1-2; unclear D gene. The germline V gene encodes CDR1 SQVTM and CDR2 ANQGSEA. With 7 bases removed from V and 8 bases from J, the gap between germline ends came to 14 bases. CDR3 size: 11 residues. For the CDR3, the DNA is TGCAGCGCAACGCGGACTGAGGGCTACACCTTC. It is translated as CSATRTEGYTF.

J is TRBJ2-1 and V is TRBV25-1, with TRBD2 matching 12 bases. The germline gives CDR1 MGHDK, CDR2 SYGVNS. The CDR3 loop spans 16 amino acids. With V trimmed by 3 bases and J by 8 bases, 8 bases remained unmatched. In DNA, the CDR3 is TGTGCCAGCAGTGACACTCTAGCGGGGGGGCCGGATGAGCAGTTCTTC. Translation: CASSDTLAGGPDEQFF.

This clonotype came up a few times. The chain employs TRBV10-3 and TRBJ2-5; 8 nucleotides agree with TRBD1. In germline, CDR1 is ENHRY, CDR2 SYGVKD. With 6 bases clipped from V and 2 bases from J, the junction kept 5 bases outside the gene matches. The CDR3 extends over 14 amino acids. The CDR3 is CAISGDRGQETQYF. The CDR3 DNA follows: TGTGCCATCAGCGGTGACAGGGGACAAGAGACCCAGTACTTC.

This clonotype has just a few counts. The rearrangement uses TRBV6-4 and TRBJ2-4; D is perhaps TRBD1 or TRBD2 (5 bases each). The CDR3 extends over 13 amino acids. Germline V gives CDR1 MRHNA, CDR2 SNTAGT. The V end was cut by 2 bases, the J end by 5 bases, with 7 bases between. The CDR3 sequence is CASSDRDQNIQYF. As DNA, the CDR3 is TGTGCCAGCAGTGACAGGGACCAAAACATTCAGTACTTC.

This chain uses TRBV19 with TRBJ2-7; 9 bases are a match to TRBD1. The V gene's germline CDR1 is LNHDA and CDR2 SQIVND (reference sequence). The CDR3 runs to 14 residues. Germline trimming cut 3 bases from V and 6 bases from J; bases unmatched to any gene: 6. The CDR3 sequence is CASSMRDRVGEQYF. The CDR3, as DNA: TGTGCCAGTAGTATGCGGGACAGGGTGGGCGAGCAGTACTTC.

This clonotype has more than one count but fewer than ten. This rearrangement joins TRBV29-1 to TRBJ2-3, with 8 bases matching TRBD1. This CDR3 has 14 residues. V shed 4 bases and J 1 base; nucleotides not matched to a gene: 4. CDR1 is SQVTM and CDR2 is ANQGSEA in the germline V gene. The CDR3 bases are TGCAGCGTTGGCGACAGGGGTGGCACAGATACGCAGTATTTT. Residues: CSVGDRGGTDTQYF.

The chain links TRBV11-2 to TRBJ2-3, with 7 nucleotides matching TRBD2. The ends lost 4 bases at V and 4 bases at J; junction bases unmatched: 14. The CDR3 has 17 residues. The V gene's germline CDR1 is SGHAT and CDR2 FQNNGV. CDR3 loop: CASSSYAGLDLPDTQYF. The CDR3 coding sequence is TGTGCCAGCAGCTCCTACGCCGGACTAGATCTGCCAGATACGCAGTATTTT.

Note on this clonotype: At one of its ends the junction is not consistent with the germline gene, which may arise from a read error. V gene TRBV5-4 combines with J gene TRBJ2-6; possibly TRBD1 for D (7 bases). Germline V lookup: CDR1 SGHNT, CDR2 YYREEE (reference sequence). This CDR3 spans 18 amino acids. The CDR3 region is CASSLGGTAFSGASVLTF. DNA for the CDR3: TGTGCCAGCAGCTTAGGCGGGACAGCTTTTTCTGGGGCCAGCGTCCTGACTTTC.

This clonotype was detected a few times. The V and J genes are TRBV29-1 and TRBJ1-2, with TRBD1 as a possible D gene (6 bases). Germline V gene data show CDR1 as SQVTM and CDR2 as ANQGSEA. The CDR3 has 12 amino acids. Deletions cut 5 bases from V and 8 bases from J, with 15 bases between. Here the CDR3 DNA reads TGCAGCGTTACCGGGACACTGGGGGGCTACACCTTC. Its protein product is CSVTGTLGGYTF.

This clonotype turned up a few times. The chain is built from TRBV5-1 and TRBJ1-1, with unresolved D. Germline CDR1 is SGHRS and CDR2 is YFSETQ. There are 15 residues in the CDR3. V was shortened by 0 bases and J by 3 bases, with 12 bases between the two germline ends. This CDR3 reads CASSLESVRDTEAFF. CDR3 DNA: TGCGCCAGCAGCTTGGAGTCGGTTAGGGACACTGAAGCTTTCTTT.

This clonotype has only a few counts. This chain joins TRBV4-1 and TRBJ2-5; D is unclear. Matching the DNA end better, TRBJ2-7 makes the J call doubtful. CDR3 size: 14 residues. Germline CDR1 MGHRA, CDR2 YSYEKL. Here the CDR3 reads CASMGNDPPYEQYF. The CDR3 DNA reads as TGCGCCAGCATGGGGAACGACCCTCCCTACGAGCAGTACTTC.

V usage is TRBV12-3 or TRBV12-4 and J usage is TRBJ2-7, with 7 bases fitting TRBD1. The CDR3 has 16 residues. The V segment lost 5 bases and the J segment 0 bases; nucleotides outside the gene matches: 10. The CDR3 here is CASSPDGDSDSYEQYF. DNA for the CDR3: TGTGCCAGCAGTCCCGATGGGGACAGTGACTCCTACGAGCAGTACTTC.

The rearrangement joins TRBV4-3 to TRBJ2-6, with a weak D call TRBD2 (5 bases). The germline V gene has CDR1 LGHNA and CDR2 YSLEER. The V gene lost 0 bases and the J gene lost 0 bases, with 6 bases spanning the gap. The CDR3 covers 16 residues. The CDR3 sequence: CASSQDGLSGANVLTF. CDR3 DNA: TGCGCCAGCAGCCAAGACGGACTCTCTGGGGCCAACGTCCTGACTTTC.

The rearrangement uses TRBV20-1 and TRBJ2-7, with D possibly TRBD2 on 5 matching bases. V was trimmed by 0 bases and J by 3 bases, leaving 12 bases between them. The CDR3 length is 14 residues. The V gene's germline CDR1 is DFQATT and CDR2 SNEGSKA (reference sequence). The CDR3 DNA reads as TGCAGTGCTAGAGACCCGCGGGCCAGCTACGAGCAGTACTTC. Translating gives CSARDPRASYEQYF.